These T cell receptor beta chains were read from a single sample in a study of OX40 agonist ivuxolimab in advanced cancers. Profiled with immunoSEQ multiplex PCR; TCRdb holds only in-frame clones, not every one. Of under 85,000 clones detected, over 70% appear once; the ten largest clones hold roughly 0.54%. Specimen: CD4+ or CD8+ T cells sorted from blood, collected in a trial of the OX40 agonist ivuxolimab. These receptors were collected from an adult with an advanced solid tumor such as melanoma, head and neck, liver or kidney cancer. The conserved cysteine and the conserved F or W are not part of the CDR3 here.

CDR3: ASSFGRGARQETQY
length: 14
J: TRBJ2-5
V: TRBV11-2

CDR3: ASSSEGTTQY
length: 10
J: TRBJ2-3
V: TRBV7-2

CDR3: ASSLQGSGQPQH
length: 12
J: TRBJ1-5
V: TRBV5-5

CDR3: ASSPRRTYTEAF
length: 12
J: TRBJ1-1
V: TRBV18

CDR3: ASSPTGLNLQETQY
length: 14
J: TRBJ2-5
V: TRBV28

CDR3: ASSSTGTGDSPLH
length: 13
J: TRBJ1-6
V: TRBV5-1

CDR3: ASSLYGQGLSYEQY
length: 14
J: TRBJ2-7
V: TRBV5-8

CDR3: ASSWGGGELF
length: 10
J: TRBJ2-2
V: TRBV7-9

CDR3: AISLGPVQGDTQY
length: 13
J: TRBJ2-3
V: TRBV10-3

CDR3: AWSRRTSGETDTQY
length: 14
J: TRBJ2-3
V: TRBV30

CDR3: ASSRSGLAAGEQY
length: 13
J: TRBJ2-7
V: TRBV2

CDR3: ASSYGGTASGYT
length: 12
J: TRBJ1-2
V: TRBV6-5

CDR3: ASSQTEIGNRYGYT
length: 14
J: TRBJ1-2
V: TRBV18

CDR3: ASSQGGGGGLTDTQY
length: 15
J: TRBJ2-3
V: TRBV4-3

CDR3: ASSIVRGEAF
length: 10
J: TRBJ1-1
V: TRBV19

CDR3: ASSLGQGNTGELF
length: 13
J: TRBJ2-2
V: TRBV11-3

CDR3: ASRYDGNYGYT
length: 11
J: TRBJ1-2
V: TRBV19

CDR3: ASSSKGADNEKLF
length: 13
J: TRBJ1-4
V: TRBV7-9

CDR3: AWSVRGGETQY
length: 11
J: TRBJ2-5
V: TRBV30

CDR3: ASSLDNRGAEAF
length: 12
J: TRBJ1-1
V: TRBV5-1

CDR3: AWSFLGANVLT
length: 11
J: TRBJ2-6
V: TRBV30

CDR3: ASSQDRQGQETQY
length: 13
J: TRBJ2-5
V: TRBV14

CDR3: SVRTAPQETQY
length: 11
J: TRBJ2-5
V: TRBV29-1

CDR3: ASSLGQGSGYT
length: 11
J: TRBJ1-2
V: TRBV5-1

CDR3: ASSFYAGEETQY
length: 12
J: TRBJ2-5
V: TRBV19

CDR3: AWSVKGSETQY
length: 11
J: TRBJ2-5
V: TRBV30

CDR3: ASSRDRVDTQY
length: 11
J: TRBJ2-3
V: TRBV5-6

CDR3: AWGMTGGIYGYT
length: 12
J: TRBJ1-2
V: TRBV30

CDR3: ASSLGWTSGYYNEQF
length: 15
J: TRBJ2-1
V: TRBV5-6

CDR3: ASSPYRESLNEQF
length: 13
J: TRBJ2-1
V: TRBV27

CDR3: ASSVKAADYGYT
length: 12
J: TRBJ1-2
V: TRBV2

CDR3: ASRPGGAPNEQF
length: 12
J: TRBJ2-1
V: TRBV19

CDR3: ASSPGRRRGAHNEQF
length: 15
J: TRBJ2-1
V: TRBV18

CDR3: ASSVGTGINQPQH
length: 13
J: TRBJ1-5
V: TRBV6-1

CDR3: ASSLGIQETQY
length: 11
J: TRBJ2-5
V: TRBV5-4

CDR3: AISPRSETYNEQF
length: 13
J: TRBJ2-1
V: TRBV10-3

CDR3: ASSPSTDTQY
length: 10
J: TRBJ2-3
V: TRBV18

CDR3: ASSLNRLSYEQY
length: 12
J: NA
V: TRBV11-2

CDR3: ASRRSRVGEQY
length: 11
J: TRBJ2-7
V: TRBV6-6

CDR3: ASSLSYDSPLH
length: 11
J: TRBJ1-6
V: TRBV27

CDR3: ASSGTSSYNEQF
length: 12
J: TRBJ2-1
V: TRBV18

CDR3: ASSSMGQNYNSPLH
length: 14
J: TRBJ1-6
V: TRBV5-5